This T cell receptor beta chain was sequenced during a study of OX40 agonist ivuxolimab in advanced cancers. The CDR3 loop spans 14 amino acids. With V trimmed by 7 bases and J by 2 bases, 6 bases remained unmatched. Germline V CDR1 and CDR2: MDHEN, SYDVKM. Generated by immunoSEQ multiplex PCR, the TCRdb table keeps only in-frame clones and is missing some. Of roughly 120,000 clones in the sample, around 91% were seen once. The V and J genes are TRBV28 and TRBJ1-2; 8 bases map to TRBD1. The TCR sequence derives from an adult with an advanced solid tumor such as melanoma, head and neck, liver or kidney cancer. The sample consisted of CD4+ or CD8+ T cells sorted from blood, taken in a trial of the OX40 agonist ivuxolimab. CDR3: CASTPGQGNYGYTF. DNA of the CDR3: TGTGCCAGCACCCCTGGACAGGGCAACTATGGCTACACCTTC.